Presented here are 5 T cell receptor beta chains from one specimen sequenced in a study of beta chain features in type 1 diabetes. Study observations and caveats: Shorter TCRB CDR3s, moderately but significantly so, marked every one of the four CD4+ subsets in Type 1 diabetes patients.

Sequenced material consisted of expressed TCRB transcripts (all of the isolated RNA was reverse transcribed). Libraries were prepared by immunoSEQ multiplex PCR; TCRdb keeps only in-frame clonotypes and omits some of them. The sample carries around 600,000 clones, approximately 13% recorded once. These receptors lack a known antigen. The material sequenced was naive CD4+ T cells from blood. Source of these receptors: a man between 25 and 39 years old with type 1 diabetes.

This clone was recorded a few times. This chain connects TRBV30 to TRBJ1-2, with a possible D match to TRBD1 (6 bases). CDR3 length: 13 residues. Trimming stripped 2 bases from V and 3 bases from J, with 10 bases between. From germline, CDR1 is GTSNPN and CDR2 SVGIG (reference sequence). The CDR3 sequence: CAWSPGGHYGYTF. The CDR3 nucleotides are TGTGCCTGGAGTCCTGGGGGGCACTATGGCTACACCTTC.

This clone was recorded a few times. J is TRBJ2-3 and V is TRBV7-9; no reliable D call. The V gene lost 7 bases and the J gene lost 1 base, with 9 bases spanning the gap. CDR1 and CDR2 (germline): SEHNR, FQNEAQ (reference sequence). CDR3 length: 13 amino acids. CDR3 sequence (DNA): TGTGCCAGCATATTCGCCGGCACAGATACGCAGTATTTT. Protein: CASIFAGTDTQYF.

This clone occurred a few times. This chain joins TRBV14 and TRBJ1-1; D possibly corresponds to TRBD1 (6 bases). The CDR3 runs to 14 residues. The germline CDR1 and CDR2 sequences are SGHDN and FVKESK. Trimming pared 4 bases from V and 6 bases from J, leaving 15 bases between. CDR3 region: CASSPLGGQAEAFF. In nucleotides, the CDR3 is TGTGCCAGCAGCCCGTTGGGGGGGCAGGCTGAAGCTTTCTTT.

The chain recombines TRBV20-1 with TRBJ2-7, with D uncertain. Per germline, CDR1 DFQATT and CDR2 SNEGSKA (reference sequence). CDR3 size: 11 residues. The V and J ends lost 3 bases and 5 bases respectively, with 8 bases between them. The CDR3: CSASNGNEQYF. As DNA, the CDR3 is TGCAGTGCTAGTAATGGCAACGAGCAGTACTTC.

This clone was seen a handful of times. The chain has TRBV7-2 and TRBJ1-5; 10 bases are a match to TRBD1. The CDR3 is 15 residues long. Germline V CDR1 and CDR2: SGHTA, FQGNSA. V gave up 1 base and J gave up 5 bases; unmatched junction bases: 2. The CDR3 DNA reads TGTGCCAGCAGCTTAGAGGGACAGGGGTATCAGCCCCAGCATTTT. Its protein is CASSLEGQGYQPQHF.